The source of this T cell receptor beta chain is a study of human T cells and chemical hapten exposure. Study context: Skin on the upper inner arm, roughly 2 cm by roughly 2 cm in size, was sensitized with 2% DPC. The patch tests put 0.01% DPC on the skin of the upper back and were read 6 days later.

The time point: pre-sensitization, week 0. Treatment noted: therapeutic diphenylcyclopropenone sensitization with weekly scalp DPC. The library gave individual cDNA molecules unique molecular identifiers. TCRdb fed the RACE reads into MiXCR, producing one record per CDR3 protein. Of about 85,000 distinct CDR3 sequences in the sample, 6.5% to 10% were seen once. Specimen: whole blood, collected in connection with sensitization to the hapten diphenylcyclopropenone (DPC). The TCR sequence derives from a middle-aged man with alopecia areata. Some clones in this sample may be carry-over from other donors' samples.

CDR3 amino acids: CASSWDTGTQYF. CDR3 in DNA: TGTGCCAGCAGCTGGGATACGGGTACGCAGTATTTT. The chain is built from TRBV5-6 and TRBJ2-3; unclear D gene. This CDR3 contains 12 residues. Trimming left V 3 bases short and J 8 bases short, with 10 bases between. Germline V gene lookup returns CDR1 SGHDT and CDR2 YYEEEE.